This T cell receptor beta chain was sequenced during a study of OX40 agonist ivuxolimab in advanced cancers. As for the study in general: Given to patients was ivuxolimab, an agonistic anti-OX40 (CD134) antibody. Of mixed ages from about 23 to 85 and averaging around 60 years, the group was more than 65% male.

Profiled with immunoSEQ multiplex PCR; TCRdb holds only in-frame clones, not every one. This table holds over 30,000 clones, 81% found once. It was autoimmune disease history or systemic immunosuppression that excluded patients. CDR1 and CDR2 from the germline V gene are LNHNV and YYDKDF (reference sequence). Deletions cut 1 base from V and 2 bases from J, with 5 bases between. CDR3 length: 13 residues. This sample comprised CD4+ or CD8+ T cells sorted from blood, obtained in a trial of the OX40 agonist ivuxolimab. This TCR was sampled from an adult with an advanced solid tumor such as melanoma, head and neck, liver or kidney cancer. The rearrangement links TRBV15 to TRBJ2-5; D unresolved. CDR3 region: CATSRGEQETQYF. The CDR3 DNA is TGTGCCACCAGCAGAGGAGAACAAGAGACCCAGTACTTC.